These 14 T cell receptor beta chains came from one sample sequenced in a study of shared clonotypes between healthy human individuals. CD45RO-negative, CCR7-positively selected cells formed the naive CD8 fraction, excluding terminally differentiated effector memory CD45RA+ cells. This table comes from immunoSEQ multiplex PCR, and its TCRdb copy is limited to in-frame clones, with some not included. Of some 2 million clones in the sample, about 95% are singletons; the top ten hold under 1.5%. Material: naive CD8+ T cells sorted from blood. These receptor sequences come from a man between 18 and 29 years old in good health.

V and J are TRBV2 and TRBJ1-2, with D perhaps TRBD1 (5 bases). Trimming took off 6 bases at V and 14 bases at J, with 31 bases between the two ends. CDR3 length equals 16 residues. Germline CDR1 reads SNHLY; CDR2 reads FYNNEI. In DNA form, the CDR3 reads TGTGCCAGCAGGGGTTCAAGGACACCCAAATTGCACGTGGGGACCTTC. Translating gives CASRGSRTPKLHVGTF.

CDR3 sequence: CASTYRGRGNTGELFF. CDR3 nucleotide sequence: TGCGCCAGCACCTATCGGGGCAGGGGGAACACCGGGGAGCTGTTTTTT. The chain carries TRBV10-2 and TRBJ2-2; D is perhaps TRBD1 (6 bases). The V and J ends lost 7 bases and 1 base respectively, with 16 bases between them. CDR1 WSHSY and CDR2 SAAADI come from the germline V gene. The CDR3 length is 16 residues.

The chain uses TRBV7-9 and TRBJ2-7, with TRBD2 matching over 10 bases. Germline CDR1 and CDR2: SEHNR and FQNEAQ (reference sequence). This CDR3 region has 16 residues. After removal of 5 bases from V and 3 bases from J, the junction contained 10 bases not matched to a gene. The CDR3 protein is CASSLDEGLAVYEQYF. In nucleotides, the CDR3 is TGTGCCAGCAGCCTCGATGAAGGACTAGCGGTCTACGAGCAGTACTTC. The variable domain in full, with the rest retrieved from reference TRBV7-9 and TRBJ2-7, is DTGVSQNPRHKITKRGQNVTFRCDPISEHNRLYWYRQTLGQGPEFLTYFQNEAQLEKSRLLSDRFSAERPKGSFSTLEIQRTEQGDSAMYLCASSLDEGLAVYEQYFGPGTRLTVT.

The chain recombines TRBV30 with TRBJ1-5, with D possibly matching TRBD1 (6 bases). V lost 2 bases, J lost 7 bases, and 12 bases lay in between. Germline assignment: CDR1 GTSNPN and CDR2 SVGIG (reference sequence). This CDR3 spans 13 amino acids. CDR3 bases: TGTGCCTGGAGTTGGGGAAGGGGGCAGCCCCAGCATTTT. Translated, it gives CAWSWGRGQPQHF.

In DNA, the CDR3 is TGCGCCAGCAGCCAAGTTGAGAGGGTCCATGAGCAGTTCTTC. Translated: CASSQVERVHEQFF. V and J are TRBV4-3 and TRBJ2-1; D may be TRBD2 (5 bases). This CDR3 comprises 14 residues. Germline CDR1 LGHNA, CDR2 YSLEER. Deletions cut 1 base from V and 8 bases from J, with 12 bases between.

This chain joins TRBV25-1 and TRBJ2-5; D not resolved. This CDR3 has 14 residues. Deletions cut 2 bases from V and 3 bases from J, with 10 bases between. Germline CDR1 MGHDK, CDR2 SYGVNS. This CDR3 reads CASSEPWPEETQYF. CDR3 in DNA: TGTGCCAGCAGTGAACCCTGGCCGGAAGAGACCCAGTACTTC.

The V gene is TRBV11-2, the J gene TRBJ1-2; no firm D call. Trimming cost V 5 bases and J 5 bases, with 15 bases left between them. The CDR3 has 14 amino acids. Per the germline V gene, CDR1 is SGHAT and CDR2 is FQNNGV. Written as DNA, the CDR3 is TGTGCCAGCAGCCCTATATCAGGAGATTATGGCTACACCTTC. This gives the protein CASSPISGDYGYTF.

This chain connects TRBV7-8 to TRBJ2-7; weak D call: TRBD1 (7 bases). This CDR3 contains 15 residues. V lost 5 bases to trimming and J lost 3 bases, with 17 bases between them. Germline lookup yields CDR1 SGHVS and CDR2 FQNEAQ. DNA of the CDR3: TGTGCCAGCAGCCCGCGGGACAGTTCGTACTACGAGCAGTACTTC. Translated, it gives CASSPRDSSYYEQYF.

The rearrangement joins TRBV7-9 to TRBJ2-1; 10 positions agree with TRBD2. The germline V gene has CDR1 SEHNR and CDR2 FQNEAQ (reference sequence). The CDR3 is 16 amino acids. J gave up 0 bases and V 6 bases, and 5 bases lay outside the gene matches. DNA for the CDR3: TGTGCCAGCAGAGCTAGCGGGGGTAGCTCCTACAATGAGCAGTTCTTC. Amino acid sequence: CASRASGGSSYNEQFF.

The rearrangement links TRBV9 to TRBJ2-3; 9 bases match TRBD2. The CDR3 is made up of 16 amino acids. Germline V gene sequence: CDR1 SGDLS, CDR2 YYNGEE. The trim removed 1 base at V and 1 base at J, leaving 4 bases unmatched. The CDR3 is CASSVLAGGRTDTQYF. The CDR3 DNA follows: TGTGCCAGCAGCGTATTGGCGGGGGGGCGCACAGATACGCAGTATTTT.

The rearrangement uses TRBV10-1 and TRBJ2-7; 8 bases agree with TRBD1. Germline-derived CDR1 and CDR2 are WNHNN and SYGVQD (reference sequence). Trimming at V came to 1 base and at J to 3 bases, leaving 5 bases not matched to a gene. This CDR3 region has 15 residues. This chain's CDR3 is CASSEYSGQVYEQYF. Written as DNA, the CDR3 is TGCGCCAGCAGTGAGTACTCGGGACAGGTCTACGAGCAGTACTTC.

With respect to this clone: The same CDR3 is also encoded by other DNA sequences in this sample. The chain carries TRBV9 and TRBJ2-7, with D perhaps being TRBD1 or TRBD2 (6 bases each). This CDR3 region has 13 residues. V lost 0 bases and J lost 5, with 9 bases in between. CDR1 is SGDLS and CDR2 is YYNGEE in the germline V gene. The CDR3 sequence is CASSVGGADEQYF. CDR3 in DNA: TGTGCCAGCAGCGTAGGGGGGGCCGACGAGCAGTACTTC.

CDR3: CASSLFGGLNTGELFF. The CDR3 region has the DNA TGTGCCAGCAGCTTGTTCGGGGGCCTCAACACCGGGGAGCTGTTTTTT. The genes are TRBV5-6 and TRBJ2-2; possibly TRBD1 or TRBD2 for D (6 bases each). CDR1 is SGHDT and CDR2 is YYEEEE in the germline V gene. CDR3 length: 16 amino acids. V was clipped by 1 base and J by 2 bases, with 12 bases between them.

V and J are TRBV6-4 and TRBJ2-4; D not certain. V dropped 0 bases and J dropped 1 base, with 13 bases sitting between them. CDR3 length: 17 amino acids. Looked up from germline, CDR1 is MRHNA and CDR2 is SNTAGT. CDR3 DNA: TGTGCCAGCAGTGACTCGGAGTCCGAGGAGGCCAAAAACATTCAGTACTTC. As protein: CASSDSESEEAKNIQYF.